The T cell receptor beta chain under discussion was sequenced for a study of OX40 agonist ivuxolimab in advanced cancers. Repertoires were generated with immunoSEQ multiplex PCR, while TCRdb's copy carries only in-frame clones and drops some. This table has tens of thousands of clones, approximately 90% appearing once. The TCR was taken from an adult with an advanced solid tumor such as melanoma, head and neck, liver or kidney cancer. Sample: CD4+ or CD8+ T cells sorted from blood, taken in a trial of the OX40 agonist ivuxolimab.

In nucleotides, the CDR3 is TGTGCCAGTTCACAGGGGGGAGGCTACACCTTC. Translated, it gives CASSQGGGYTF. The chain is built from TRBV2 and TRBJ1-2; 8 bases match TRBD1. The trim removed 9 bases at V and 8 bases at J, leaving 5 bases unmatched. CDR1 is SNHLY and CDR2 is FYNNEI in the germline V gene. The CDR3 is 11 residues long.